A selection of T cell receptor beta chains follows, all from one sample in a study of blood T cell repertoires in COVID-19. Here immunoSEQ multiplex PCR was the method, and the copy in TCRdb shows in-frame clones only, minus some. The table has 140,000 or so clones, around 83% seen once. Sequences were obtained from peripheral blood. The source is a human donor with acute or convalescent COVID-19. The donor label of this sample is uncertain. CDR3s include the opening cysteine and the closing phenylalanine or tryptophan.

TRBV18 CASSPGQGTGQPQHF
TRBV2 CASSGVARSYEQYF
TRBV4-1 CASSQGQTLTGELFF
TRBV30 CAWTLQEGWRGYTF
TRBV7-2 CASSRGIVHTDTQYF
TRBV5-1 CASSSVDTKSNYGYTF
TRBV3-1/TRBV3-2 CASSGRDRGYNEQFF
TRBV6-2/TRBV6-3 CASSYTGKETQYF
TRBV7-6 CASSPTGGGEKLFF
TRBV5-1 CASSLWQSNYGYTF
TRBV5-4 CASSQKEGGELFF
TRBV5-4 CASSYQTGTVIGEQFF
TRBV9 CASSVTGRGEKLFF
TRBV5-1 CASSVGQGAREKLFF
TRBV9 CASSVGGALPVVGNEQFF
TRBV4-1 CASSQDLWGGTEAFF
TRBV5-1 CASSLGSTGGYEQYF
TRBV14 CASSQGGQLISSGANVLTF
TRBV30 CAWSATPDWLTDTQYF
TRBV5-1 CASSPTGRGTDTQYF
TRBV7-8 CASSLSGGTTQNSPLHF
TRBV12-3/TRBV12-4 CASSFIQNQPQHF
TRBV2 CASSGDRVGGEAFF
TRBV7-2 CASSLGVGAMGSLFF
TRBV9 CASSVGTGFGYTF
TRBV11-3 CASSLDRGYTGELFF
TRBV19 CASSIGQVKGTEAFF
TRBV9 CASSTTPLSGNTIYF
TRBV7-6 CASSLDGRNQPQHF
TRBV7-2 CASSLVGQGTNEKLFF
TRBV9 CASSVGLAGLGELFF
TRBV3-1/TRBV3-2 CASSQLLQGALTEAFF
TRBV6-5 CASRRWTGRDTQYF
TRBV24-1 CATSDLDRDGTGANVLTF
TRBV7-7 CASSPQIDRATGELFF
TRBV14 CASSQLSGRETGELFF
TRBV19 CASSEEKLFF
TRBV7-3 CASSLRAGEDTQYF
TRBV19 CASSRGQGTNYGYTF
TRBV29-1 CSALLGEVNQPQHF
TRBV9 CASSERRGAGANVLTF
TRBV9 CASSVFSGVTGELFF
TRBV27 CASRPGRGTGRETQYF
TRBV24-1 CATSVGGQHGYTF
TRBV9 CASSYRQDTEAFF
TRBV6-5 CASRHRGRGETQYF
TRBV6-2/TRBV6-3 CASSRPQGAMSGDTQYF
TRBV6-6 CASNLRPQHF
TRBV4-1 CASSQDPNRGAFEAFF
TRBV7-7 CASSPGGRGQETQYF
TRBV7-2 CASSPDRGGGNTEAFF
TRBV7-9 CASSPRGQGKGEAFF
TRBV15 CATSREGQGYGNQPQHF
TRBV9 CASSLRGDSLSGNTIYF
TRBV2 CASARALTARSSYNSPLHF
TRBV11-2 CASSLGTSGPFTDTQYF
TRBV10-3 CAISERDSFTDTQYF
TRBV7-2 CASSLGLAGGPANEQFF
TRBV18 CASSPRIGQPNTEAFF
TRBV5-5 CASSPGTGRRNTEAFF